This TCR beta chain came from a study of identical twins. Study conclusions and caveats: The degree of excess twin sharing was weaker in beta out-of-frame sequences.

Trimming took 1 base from V and 7 from J; bases not matched to a gene: 2. The CDR3 is made up of 14 amino acids. CDR1 is SGHDN, CDR2 FVKESK, per germline. In its sample, this clonotype was seen a few times. Its antigen remains unknown. One entry per CDR3 protein, called by TCRdb with MiXCR from the 5' RACE reads. This table holds some 1,700,000 distinct CDR3 sequences, about 30% found once. This clonotype was sampled from a newborn girl in good health. Sequencing was carried out using cord blood. This rearrangement joins TRBV14 to TRBJ2-7; 12 bases align to TRBD2. As DNA, the CDR3 is TGTGCCAGCAGCCAAGCCGGACTAGCGGGGGAGCAGTACTTC. It yields the protein CASSQAGLAGEQYF. The variable domain in full, with the rest retrieved from reference TRBV14 and TRBJ2-7, is EAGVTQFPSHSVIEKGQTVTLRCDPISGHDNLYWYRRVMGKEIKFLLHFVKESKQDESGMPNNRFLAERTGGTYSTLKVQPAELEDSGVYFCASSQAGLAGEQYFGPGTRLTVT.